This T cell receptor (beta chain) was sequenced for a study of control samples from healthy donors and cancer patients. This CDR3 has 15 residues. The V end lost 2 bases, the J end lost 4 bases, and 11 bases lay between the germline ends. Looked up from germline, CDR1 is SNHLY and CDR2 is FYNNEI. TCRdb's copy holds only in-frame clones and misses some; the assay was immunoSEQ multiplex PCR. The sample has over 100,000 clones, 92% seen once. This chain connects TRBV2 to TRBJ1-4; D possibly corresponds to TRBD1 (5 bases). The receptor comes from a woman aged 50 to 60 in good health. Sequenced: blood. CDR3 in DNA: TGTGCCAGCAGTGAACGGGGAGGGGATAATGAAAAACTGTTTTTT. This gives the protein CASSERGGDNEKLFF.